This T cell receptor beta chain stems from a study of glioma-infiltrating T cells. Amplification of TCR alpha and beta CDR3 regions from RNA used iRepertoire nested multiplex PCR. MiXCR, run by TCRdb on the multiplex PCR reads, gives a single entry per CDR3 protein. The table includes fewer than 200,000 distinct CDR3 sequences, around 32% detected once. For this clonotype: Its matching antigen is unknown. Relative to the germline gene, one junction end is altered; a read error may explain this.

The study's findings and limits: Gliomas, especially low-grade, showed above-expected tissue-blood divergence; non-neoplastic patients showed below. Only very few CDR3 sequences appeared in both tissue and blood.

Germline assignment: CDR1 KGHSH and CDR2 LQKENI. The CDR3 runs 14 residues. The V and J genes are TRBV18 and TRBJ2-7, with 10 bases aligning to TRBD1. The receptor's source is a human donor with low-grade glioma or glioblastoma, undergoing nonglioma brain surgery, or in good health (not recorded which). The sample taken for sequencing was glioma tissue, nonneoplastic brain tissue, or PBMCs (not recorded which). Here the CDR3 reads CASSPPGQGGERYF. CDR3 nucleotide sequence: TGTGCCAGCTCACCACCAGGACAGGGGGGCGAGCGGTACTTC.